This T cell receptor (beta chain) comes out of a study of CD8 T cells in Susac syndrome. This CDR3 has 12 amino acids. From germline, CDR1 is SGHRS and CDR2 YFSETQ. The V end lost 0 bases, the J end lost 5 bases, and 5 bases lay between the germline ends. Random hexamers primed reverse transcription of roughly 0.45 to 1 ug RNA. TCRdb reprocessed the immunoSEQ multiplex PCR reads via MiXCR and lists one record per CDR3 protein. The sample holds about 160,000 distinct CDR3 sequences, 95% to 96% seen once. The receptor comes from a human donor with Susac syndrome. Sequencing was done on a sample of CD4+ T cells from PBMCs. The genes are TRBV5-1 and TRBJ2-5, with D hard to call. CDR3 sequence (DNA): TGCGCCAGCAGCTTGGGGGCGGAGACCCAGTACTTC. Its protein is CASSLGAETQYF.